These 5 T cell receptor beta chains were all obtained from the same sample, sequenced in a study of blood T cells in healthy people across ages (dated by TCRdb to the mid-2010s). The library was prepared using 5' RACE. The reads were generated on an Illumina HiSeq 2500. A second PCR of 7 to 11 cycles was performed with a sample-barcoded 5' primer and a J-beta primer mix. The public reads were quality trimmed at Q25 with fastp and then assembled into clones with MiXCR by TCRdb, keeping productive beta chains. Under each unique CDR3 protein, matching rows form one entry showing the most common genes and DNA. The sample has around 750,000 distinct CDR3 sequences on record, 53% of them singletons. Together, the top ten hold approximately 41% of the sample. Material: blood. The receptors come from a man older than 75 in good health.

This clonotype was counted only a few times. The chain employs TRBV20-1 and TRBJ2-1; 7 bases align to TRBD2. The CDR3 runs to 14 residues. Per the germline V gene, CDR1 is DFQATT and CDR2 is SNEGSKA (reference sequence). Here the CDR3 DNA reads TGCAGCCCCGGCGGGAGTAGTTCCTACAATGAGCAGTTCTTC. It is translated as CSPGGSSSYNEQFF.

CDR3 sequence: CASSYSPGQGGDEQYF. In nucleotides, the CDR3 is TGTGCCAGCAGTTACTCGCCAGGACAGGGAGGAGACGAGCAGTACTTC. This rearrangement joins TRBV6-6 to TRBJ2-5, with TRBD1 identical over 8 bases. The end of the DNA fits TRBJ2-7 better, so the J call may be wrong. The CDR3 is 16 amino acids. CDR1 MNHNY and CDR2 SVGAGI come from the germline V gene (reference sequence).

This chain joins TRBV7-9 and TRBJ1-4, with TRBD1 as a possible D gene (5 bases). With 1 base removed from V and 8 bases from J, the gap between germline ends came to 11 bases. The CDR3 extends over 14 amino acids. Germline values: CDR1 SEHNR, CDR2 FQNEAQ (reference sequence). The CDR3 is CASSLGGVREKLFF. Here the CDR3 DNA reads TGTGCCAGCAGCTTAGGGGGGGTCCGCGAAAAACTGTTTTTT.

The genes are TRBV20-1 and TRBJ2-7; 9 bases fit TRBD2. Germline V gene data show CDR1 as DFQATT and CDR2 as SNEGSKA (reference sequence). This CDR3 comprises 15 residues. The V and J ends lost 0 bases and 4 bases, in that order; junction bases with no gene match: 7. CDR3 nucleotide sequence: TGCAGTGCTAGAGATCTCTGGCGGGAGGGGTACGAGCAGTACTTC. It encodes CSARDLWREGYEQYF.

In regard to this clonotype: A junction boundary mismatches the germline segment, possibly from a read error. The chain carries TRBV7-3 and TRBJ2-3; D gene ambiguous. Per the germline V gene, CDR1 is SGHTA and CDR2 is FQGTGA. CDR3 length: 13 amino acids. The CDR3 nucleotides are TGTACCAGCAGCTTCAGTGGCCCAGATACGCAGTATTTT. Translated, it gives CTSSFSGPDTQYF. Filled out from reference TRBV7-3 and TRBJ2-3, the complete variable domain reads GAGVSQTPSNKVTEKGKYVELRCDPISGHTALYWYRQSLGQGPEFLIYFQGTGAADDSGLPNDRFFAVRPEGSVSTLKIQRTERGDSAVYLCTSSFSGPDTQYFGPGTRLTVL.